This T cell receptor (beta chain) was captured by sequencing in a study of T cells after yellow fever vaccination. Germline CDR1 and CDR2: SGHRS and YFSETQ. Trimming removed 2 bases from V and 4 bases from J, with 21 bases in between. The CDR3 consists of 17 residues. TCRdb passed the 5' RACE reads through MiXCR, listing each CDR3 protein once. In the table there are nearly 300,000 distinct CDR3 sequences, approximately 10% of which are singletons. This clonotype came up a few times. The V gene is TRBV5-1, the J gene TRBJ1-1; D might be TRBD1 (6 bases). The material sequenced was CD4+ T cells sorted from PBMCs, taken 5 days after the yellow fever booster vaccination. The clonotype originates from a man aged 18 to 35 who received the YFV17D yellow fever vaccine. CDR3 in amino acids: CASSFDRPPGRGTEAFF. Written as DNA, the CDR3 is TGCGCCAGCAGCTTTGACAGGCCACCAGGCAGGGGCACTGAAGCTTTCTTT.